This passage covers 22 T cell receptor beta chains from one sample sequenced in a study of CD8 T cells in ankylosing spondylitis. Study findings and constraints: Ankylosing spondylitis blood appeared to be characterized by a TCR beta motif of under ten highly homologous variants.

TCRdb itself ran the 5' RACE reads through MiXCR, one entry per CDR3 protein. The sample records around 770,000 distinct CDR3 sequences, around a fifth being singletons. These receptors are not linked to any known antigen. Sequencing was done on a sample of blood, either unsorted or a sorted T cell fraction (not recorded which). The receptor set was obtained from a male donor with ankylosing spondylitis.

The table lists this clonotype with a few counts. The V and J genes are TRBV29-1 and TRBJ2-1; D unclear. The CDR3 has 12 amino acids. V lost 2 bases and J lost 3, with 5 bases in between. Germline CDR1 SQVTM, CDR2 ANQGSEA. CDR3 DNA: TGCAGCGTTGAACACCGCTACAATGAGCAGTTCTTC. This gives the protein CSVEHRYNEQFF.

The V and J genes are TRBV12-3 or TRBV12-4 and TRBJ1-6, with D perhaps matching TRBD1 (5 bases). CDR3 length: 14 residues. Between the trimmed V and J ends, which lost 1 base and 10 bases, there was a span of 11 bases. This chain's CDR3 is CASSLEGARSPLHF. DNA for the CDR3: TGTGCCAGCAGTTTAGAAGGGGCTCGATCACCCCTCCACTTT.

This clonotype was recorded a few times. The genes are TRBV27 and TRBJ1-5; possible D gene TRBD1, 6 bases. Germline CDR1 is MNHEY and CDR2 is SMNVEV (reference sequence). The CDR3 runs to 16 residues. The V end lost 0 bases, the J end lost 1 base, and 10 bases lay between the germline ends. The CDR3: CASSLSAGASNQPQHF. CDR3 bases: TGTGCCAGCAGTTTATCTGCAGGGGCAAGCAATCAGCCCCAGCATTTT.

This chain links TRBV3-1 with TRBJ2-1; 9 positions agree with TRBD2. CDR3 length equals 15 residues. Germline assignment: CDR1 LGHDT and CDR2 YNNKEL (reference sequence). V trimming: 3 bases; J trimming: 5 bases; junction bases outside the gene matches: 5. CDR3: CASSQRGGPDNEQFF. DNA of the CDR3: TGTGCCAGCAGCCAGCGGGGGGGCCCGGACAATGAGCAGTTCTTC.

This chain joins TRBV6-1 and TRBJ1-2; D not resolved. Trimming took off 7 bases at V and 7 bases at J, with 13 bases between the two ends. The length of the CDR3 is 12 residues. The germline V gene has CDR1 MNHNS and CDR2 SASEGT. CDR3 bases: TGTGCCAGCAACAGAGGAGGGTTTGGCTACACCTTC. It translates to CASNRGGFGYTF.

The chain links TRBV7-9 to TRBJ1-4; TRBD1 is a possible D gene (5 bases). The V end was cut by 5 bases, the J end by 4 bases, with 14 bases between. The CDR3 has 15 amino acids. Germline V gene lookup returns CDR1 SEHNR and CDR2 FQNEAQ (reference sequence). Written as DNA, the CDR3 is TGTGCCAGCAGCCCCCCGACAGCTTTTAATGAAAAACTGTTTTTT. Its protein is CASSPPTAFNEKLFF.

This clonotype was picked up a small number of times. The rearrangement joins TRBV12-3 or TRBV12-4 to TRBJ2-7, with 10 bases matching TRBD1. V gave up 4 bases and J gave up 5 bases; unmatched junction bases: 8. This CDR3 contains 15 residues. The CDR3 is CASSSRTGGSDEQYF. The CDR3 DNA sequence: TGTGCCAGCAGTTCCAGGACAGGGGGATCGGACGAGCAGTACTTC.

This clonotype showed up many times. The chain has TRBV5-6 and TRBJ1-5, with D possibly being TRBD1 (5 bases). Germline values: CDR1 SGHDT, CDR2 YYEEEE. The CDR3 runs 14 residues. The V end was cut by 4 bases, the J end by 4 bases, with 12 bases between. CDR3 sequence reads: CASSLTASNQPQHF. The CDR3 DNA is TGTGCCAGCAGCCTGACAGCCTCTAATCAGCCCCAGCATTTT.

In its sample, this clonotype was seen a few times. CDR3 nucleotide sequence: TGTGCCAGCAGTATCTCGGTCCAATTTGGGGCCCAGTACTTC. This gives the protein CASSISVQFGAQYF. V and J are TRBV27 and TRBJ2-5; D remains unclear. CDR3 size: 14 residues. Trimming cost V 5 bases and J 9 bases, with 19 bases left between them. CDR1 is MNHEY, CDR2 SMNVEV, per germline (reference sequence).

This clonotype was seen more than once but under ten times. The V and J genes are TRBV15 and TRBJ1-1; TRBD1 might be the D (5 bases). The germline V and J ends were trimmed by 1 base and 4 bases, with 10 bases remaining between them. This CDR3 region has 14 residues. From germline, CDR1 is LNHNV and CDR2 YYDKDF (reference sequence). In nucleotides, the CDR3 is TGTGCCACCAGCAGAGTTCTCGGGGGCACTGAAGCTTTCTTT. Its translation: CATSRVLGGTEAFF.

The chain recombines TRBV29-1 with TRBJ2-1, with 9 nucleotides matching TRBD2. Germline CDR1 reads SQVTM; CDR2 reads ANQGSEA. J gave up 15 bases and V 3 bases, and 3 bases lay outside the gene matches. The CDR3 has 10 residues. In DNA, the CDR3 is TGCAGCGTTGATCTAGCGGGACGGTTCTTC. It yields the protein CSVDLAGRFF.

This clonotype has more than one count but fewer than ten. The chain's CDR3 is CASSPQRWEETQYF. In DNA, the CDR3 is TGTGCCAGCAGCCCCCAGAGGTGGGAAGAGACCCAGTACTTC. The chain couples TRBV4-2 to TRBJ2-5; no firm D call. Trimming took off 4 bases at V and 3 bases at J, with 12 bases between the two ends. The length of the CDR3 is 14 residues. Germline values: CDR1 LGHNA, CDR2 YNFKEQ.

The rearrangement joins TRBV12-3 or TRBV12-4 to TRBJ2-2; 10 bases agree with TRBD2. CDR3 length: 16 residues. The trim removed 4 bases at V and 5 bases at J, leaving 7 bases unmatched. The CDR3 region is CASSSLAGVGTGELFF. CDR3 coding DNA: TGTGCCAGCAGTTCTCTAGCGGGAGTAGGGACCGGGGAGCTGTTTTTT.

The genes are TRBV28 and TRBJ1-1; no clear D. CDR3 length: 15 residues. The germline CDR1 and CDR2 sequences are MDHEN and SYDVKM. V was clipped by 7 bases and J by 6 bases, with 21 bases between them. The CDR3: CASTSLEGAEAEAFF. In DNA, the CDR3 is TGTGCCAGCACCTCCTTGGAGGGCGCCGAGGCTGAAGCTTTCTTT.

In its sample, this clonotype was seen a few times. V is TRBV3-1 and J is TRBJ2-1; D is uncertain. V was clipped by 6 bases and J by 0 bases, with 15 bases between them. Germline V CDR1 and CDR2: LGHDT, YNNKEL (reference sequence). The CDR3 sequence is 16 residues long. As DNA, the CDR3 is TGTGCCAGCAGTCCGACTCGAAAGAGCTCCTACAATGAGCAGTTCTTC. It yields the protein CASSPTRKSSYNEQFF.

The rearrangement links TRBV6-2 or TRBV6-3 to TRBJ2-1; perhaps TRBD1 as D (5 bases). The CDR3 contains 13 residues. V lost 3 bases and J 10 bases, leaving 13 bases between the germline ends. Germline loops: CDR1 MNHEY, CDR2 SVGEGT. CDR3 sequence (DNA): TGTGCCAGCAGTTATCTAACAGGCCTAGAGCAGTTCTTC. Translating gives CASSYLTGLEQFF.

This clonotype was found a few times. The junction shows a germline mismatch at one end, possibly a read error. This rearrangement joins TRBV5-1 to TRBJ2-1, with TRBD2 matching 7 bases. CDR3 size: 16 residues. Germline assignment: CDR1 SGHRS and CDR2 YFSETQ. This CDR3 is CASSLAASGSHNEQFF. CDR3 sequence (DNA): TGCGCCAGCAGCTTGGCGGCTAGCGGCTCCCACAATGAGCAGTTCTTC.

This clonotype was seen more than once but under ten times. The chain carries TRBV20-1 and TRBJ1-1, with D possibly TRBD1 on 5 matching bases. Trimming shortened V by 6 bases and J by 3 bases, and 14 bases separated the two germline ends. Germline CDR1 and CDR2: DFQATT and SNEGSKA (reference sequence). This CDR3 has 13 residues. The CDR3 loop is CSATPGTDTEAFF. The CDR3 DNA reads TGCAGTGCCACCCCAGGGACTGACACTGAAGCTTTCTTT.

In its sample, this clonotype was seen many times. The chain has TRBV4-3 and TRBJ2-1; D possibly corresponds to TRBD2 (5 bases). The CDR3 has 15 residues. Trimming took off 0 bases at V and 7 bases at J, with 13 bases between the two ends. Germline V gene sequence: CDR1 LGHNA, CDR2 YSLEER. The CDR3: CASSQDRSSRNEQFF. CDR3 coding DNA: TGCGCCAGCAGCCAAGATCGGTCTAGCAGGAATGAGCAGTTCTTC.

The J gene is TRBJ2-2, the V gene TRBV27; 7 bases match TRBD1. Germline assignment: CDR1 MNHEY and CDR2 SMNVEV (reference sequence). This CDR3 is 18 amino acids long. Losses at the gene ends were 6 bases for V and 1 base for J; bases not matched to a gene: 14. Written as DNA, the CDR3 is TGTGCCAGCAGCCAACGCGCGACCGGGACAGTGAACACCGGGGAGCTGTTTTTT. Translating it yields CASSQRATGTVNTGELFF.

In this sample, this clonotype turned up many times. CDR3 residues: CASSLIGDTEAFF. As DNA, the CDR3 is TGCGCCAGCAGCTTGATAGGGGACACTGAAGCTTTCTTT. The chain has TRBV5-1 and TRBJ1-1, with a weak D call TRBD1 (5 bases). This CDR3 spans 13 amino acids. Per the germline V gene, CDR1 is SGHRS and CDR2 is YFSETQ. The V end was cut by 1 base, the J end by 3 bases, with 7 bases between.

This clonotype was recorded at least ten times. CDR3 amino acids: CASSLDRGGTDTQYF. The CDR3 DNA reads TGTGCCAGCAGCTTAGACAGGGGGGGCACAGATACGCAGTATTTT. The chain recombines TRBV11-2 with TRBJ2-3; possible D gene TRBD1, 7 bases. CDR1 is SGHAT, CDR2 FQNNGV, per germline. CDR3 size: 15 residues. V lost 0 bases to trimming and J lost 1 base, with 8 bases between them.